This is a list of T cell receptor beta chains from one sample in a study of T cell responses to AZD1222 COVID-19 vaccine. Sequencing used immunoSEQ multiplex PCR; TCRdb keeps in-frame clones, though not all of them. The sample table includes more than 110,000 clones. Material for sequencing was peripheral blood. These receptors originate from an adult in good health. Each CDR3 is given with its conserved first and last residue. The D gene is left open where the match is weak.

V gene,D gene,J gene,CDR3 protein,CDR3 DNA
TRBV7-9,NA,TRBJ1-5,CASSLASNQPQHF,TGTGCCAGCAGCTTAGCCAGCAATCAGCCCCAGCATTTT
TRBV9,NA,TRBJ2-2,CASSASRPTGELFF,TGTGCCAGCAGCGCCTCCCGGCCCACCGGGGAGCTGTTTTTT
TRBV10-2,TRBD1,TRBJ1-1,CASSGDSPEAFF,TGCGCCAGCAGCGGGGACAGCCCTGAAGCTTTCTTT
TRBV2,NA,TRBJ1-3,CASSDDFSGNTIYF,TGTGCCAGCAGTGATGACTTCTCTGGAAACACCATATATTTT
TRBV29-1,TRBD1,TRBJ2-1,CSVEARDRASYNEQFF,TGCAGCGTTGAAGCGAGGGACAGGGCTTCTTACAATGAGCAGTTCTTC
TRBV2,NA,TRBJ2-7,CASSEQGEAYEQYF,TGTGCCAGCAGTGAGCAGGGTGAAGCCTACGAGCAGTACTTC
TRBV2,TRBD2,TRBJ2-1,CASSETLAGRPHEQFF,TGTGCCAGCAGTGAAACACTAGCGGGGAGGCCCCATGAGCAGTTCTTC
TRBV12-3/TRBV12-4,NA,TRBJ2-7,CASSFEAMYEQYF,TGTGCCAGCAGTTTTGAGGCCATGTACGAGCAGTACTTC
TRBV7-9,TRBD2,TRBJ2-3,CASSHGRERGGPDTQYF,TGTGCCAGCAGCCATGGTCGGGAGCGGGGGGGCCCCGATACGCAGTATTTT
TRBV7-3,TRBD2,TRBJ2-1,CASSLRLAGGLSSYNEQFF,TGTGCCAGCAGCTTAAGGCTAGCGGGGGGCCTCAGCTCCTACAATGAGCAGTTCTTC
TRBV7-2,NA,TRBJ2-3,CASSPGTGLGADTQYF,TGTGCCAGCAGCCCTGGGACTGGATTGGGCGCAGATACGCAGTATTTT
TRBV7-8,NA,TRBJ1-1,CASSLTYQGPYMNTEAFF,TGTGCCAGCAGCTTAACCTACCAGGGGCCCTATATGAACACTGAAGCTTTCTTT
TRBV4-1,NA,TRBJ1-6,CASSQGQHHNSPLHF,TGCGCCAGCAGCCAAGGACAGCATCATAATTCACCCCTCCACTTT
TRBV29-1,NA,TRBJ1-2,CSVPQGYGYTF,TGCAGCGTTCCGCAGGGGTATGGCTACACCTTC
TRBV6-5,NA,TRBJ2-1,CASNPGPSYNEQFF,TGTGCCAGCAACCCGGGACCGAGTTACAATGAGCAGTTCTTC
TRBV30,TRBD1,TRBJ1-2,CAWSAGRGLGGYTF,TGTGCCTGGAGCGCCGGCAGGGGGCTTGGCGGCTACACCTTC
TRBV4-2,NA,TRBJ2-5,CASSPQRGETQYF,TGTGCCAGCAGCCCCCAGAGGGGAGAGACCCAGTACTTC
TRBV19,TRBD1,TRBJ1-3,CASRVQGKGNTIYF,TGTGCCAGTAGGGTACAGGGGAAAGGAAACACCATATATTTT
TRBV7-8,NA,TRBJ1-1,CASSPRSIRDTSNTEAFF,TGTGCCAGCAGCCCGCGCTCGATCCGGGACACATCGAACACTGAAGCTTTCTTT
TRBV29-1,TRBD1,TRBJ1-5,CSVGTGGQPQHF,TGCAGCGTGGGGACAGGGGGTCAGCCCCAGCATTTT
TRBV7-2,TRBD1,TRBJ1-5,CASSLGRLGTGEGNQPQHF,TGTGCCAGCAGCCTAGGACGGTTGGGGACAGGGGAGGGCAATCAGCCCCAGCATTTT
TRBV28,NA,TRBJ1-6,CASSRGALYSSYNSPLHF,TGTGCCAGCAGCCGGGGGGCCTTGTATAGCTCCTATAATTCACCCCTCCACTTT
TRBV4-1,NA,TRBJ1-3,CASSQDLLGNTIYF,TGCGCCAGCAGCCAAGACTTGCTTGGAAACACCATATATTTT
TRBV7-3,TRBD1,TRBJ2-1,CASTLTGGVNDEQFF,TGTGCCAGCACCCTTACAGGGGGCGTTAACGATGAGCAGTTCTTC
TRBV30,TRBD1,TRBJ1-2,CACTGEFYGYTF,TGTGCCTGTACAGGGGAGTTCTATGGCTACACCTTC
TRBV7-8,TRBD1,TRBJ1-1,CASSLTGNTEAFF,TGTGCCAGCAGCTTGACAGGGAATACTGAAGCTTTCTTT
TRBV6-4,NA,TRBJ2-4,CASSPGVGNIQYF,TGTGCCAGCAGTCCGGGTGTGGGAAACATTCAGTACTTC
TRBV7-3,NA,TRBJ1-1,CASSTDLGTEAFF,TGTGCCAGCAGCACGGACCTAGGCACTGAAGCTTTCTTT
TRBV29-1,NA,TRBJ1-4,CSALTVTNEKLFF,TGCAGCGCCCTGACAGTAACTAATGAAAAACTGTTTTTT
TRBV2,NA,TRBJ1-2,CASSESGTPYGYTF,TGTGCCAGCAGTGAGTCCGGGACACCCTATGGCTACACCTTC
TRBV12-3/TRBV12-4,NA,TRBJ1-4,CASSSRGGLFF,TGTGCCAGCAGTTCCCGGGGAGGTCTGTTTTTT
TRBV6-5,NA,TRBJ1-2,CASSLGGDGYTF,TGTGCCAGCAGTCTCGGGGGGGATGGCTACACCTTC
TRBV3-1/TRBV3-2,NA,TRBJ2-7,CASSHLPGAQQYF,TGTGCCAGCAGCCACCTGCCCGGCGCCCAGCAGTACTTC
TRBV6-5,TRBD1,TRBJ1-6,CASSYTGQGARTPLHF,TGTGCCAGCAGTTACACAGGACAGGGGGCAAGGACACCCCTCCACTTT
TRBV28,NA,TRBJ1-1,CASSLGQNTEAFF,TGTGCCAGCAGTTTAGGGCAGAACACTGAAGCTTTCTTT
TRBV11-2,NA,TRBJ1-1,CASSSNSYTEAFF,TGTGCCAGCAGTAGTAATAGCTACACTGAAGCTTTCTTT
TRBV6-5,TRBD1,TRBJ1-1,CASTEGQGRNTEAFF,TGTGCCAGCACCGAAGGACAGGGCAGGAACACTGAAGCTTTCTTT
TRBV7-6,NA,TRBJ1-6,CASSPLTVMGNSPLHF,TGTGCCAGCAGCCCCCTGACAGTTATGGGAAATTCACCCCTCCACTTT
TRBV28,TRBD2,TRBJ2-3,CASSLSTGGARDTQYF,TGTGCCAGCAGTTTATCGACGGGGGGGGCGAGAGATACGCAGTATTTT
TRBV18,NA,TRBJ1-2,CASSPPVQDGYTF,TGTGCCAGCTCACCACCCGTACAGGATGGCTACACCTTC
TRBV15,NA,TRBJ2-1,CATYLRKSSYNEQFF,TGTGCCACCTATCTTAGAAAAAGCTCCTACAATGAGCAGTTCTTC
TRBV3-1/TRBV3-2,NA,TRBJ2-2,CASSQGVGPGELFF,TGTGCCAGCAGCCAAGGAGTTGGCCCCGGGGAGCTGTTTTTT
TRBV29-1,TRBD1,TRBJ1-1,CSALGQGATEAFF,TGCAGCGCTCTCGGACAGGGGGCCACTGAAGCTTTCTTT
TRBV30,NA,TRBJ1-5,CAWSRLSAPGPQHF,TGTGCCTGGAGTAGGTTGTCAGCGCCCGGGCCCCAGCATTTT
TRBV6-5,TRBD1,TRBJ2-7,CASSPGTGSYEQYF,TGTGCCAGCAGTCCCGGGACAGGGAGCTACGAGCAGTACTTC
TRBV7-2,TRBD1,TRBJ1-4,CASSPKQGAYEKLFF,TGTGCCAGCAGCCCAAAACAGGGGGCGTATGAAAAACTGTTTTTT
TRBV6-4,NA,TRBJ2-5,CASSEDIGETQYF,TGTGCCAGCAGTGAGGATATTGGGGAGACCCAGTACTTC
TRBV4-2,NA,TRBJ2-7,CASSQGAGPTYEQYF,TGTGCCAGCAGCCAAGGGGCGGGGCCAACCTACGAGCAGTACTTC
TRBV10-2,NA,TRBJ1-3,CASSDLGAGSGNTIYF,TGCGCCAGCAGTGATTTGGGGGCTGGTTCTGGAAACACCATATATTTT
TRBV28,NA,TRBJ1-6,CASSHLGDSGEYNSPLHF,TGTGCCAGCAGTCACCTCGGGGACTCCGGGGAATATAATTCACCCCTCCACTTT